Sequencing of this T cell receptor beta chain was carried out in a study of T-cell reconstitution after alpha-beta-depleted transplantation in children. Study-wide findings and caveats: T-cell counts and diversity were attributed mostly to newly produced T cells one year after transplant. As was reported, about two months after transplant, alpha-beta T cells came from several hundred expanded graft clones. There were some patients whose high TCRbeta diversity at day 60 came from surviving recipient T cells and thymic progenitors.

Trimming pared 6 bases from V and 7 bases from J, leaving 15 bases between. Germline CDR1 and CDR2: WNHNN and SYGVQD (reference sequence). This CDR3 is built from 13 residues. This clonotype was seen a few times. Antigen unknown. It was with unique molecular identifiers that the TCRbeta library was prepared. In TCRdb, the PCR reads were re-called with MiXCR into one record per CDR3 protein. Of 500,000 to 750,000 distinct CDR3 sequences detected, 25% to 30% appear once; the ten largest clones hold around a third. This TCR was sampled from a boy less than two years old with Wiskott-Aldrich syndrome, due to receive a stem cell transplant. The chain uses TRBV10-1 and TRBJ2-5; a possible D gene is TRBD2 (6 bases). The sequencing here drew on PBMCs, taken before TCRalphabeta/CD19-depleted stem cell transplant. The CDR3 DNA reads TGCGCCAGCAGCCCCGGACTACGTGGGACCCAGTACTTC. The encoded protein is CASSPGLRGTQYF.